This T cell receptor beta chain was identified in a study of CD8+ T cells in alopecia areata. The V gene's germline CDR1 is MRHNA and CDR2 SNTAGT. Trimming pared 3 bases from V and 3 bases from J, leaving 8 bases between. The CDR3 has 13 amino acids. Sequencing used cDNA as its template, made by extracting RNA and reverse transcribing it. Assay: immunoSEQ multiplex PCR; the TCRdb copy retains only in-frame clones and omits some. This sample carries 55,000 to 65,000 clones, around 40% of them seen once, and the ten largest clones take just over 50%. Material: NKG2D-low CD8+ T cells sorted from blood. This chain uses TRBV6-4 with TRBJ2-5, with D possibly matching TRBD1 (5 bases). The sequence was collected from a human donor with alopecia areata. The CDR3 DNA reads as TGTGCCAGCAGTGAAGGGGCTAAAGAGACCCAGTACTTC. Its translation: CASSEGAKETQYF.